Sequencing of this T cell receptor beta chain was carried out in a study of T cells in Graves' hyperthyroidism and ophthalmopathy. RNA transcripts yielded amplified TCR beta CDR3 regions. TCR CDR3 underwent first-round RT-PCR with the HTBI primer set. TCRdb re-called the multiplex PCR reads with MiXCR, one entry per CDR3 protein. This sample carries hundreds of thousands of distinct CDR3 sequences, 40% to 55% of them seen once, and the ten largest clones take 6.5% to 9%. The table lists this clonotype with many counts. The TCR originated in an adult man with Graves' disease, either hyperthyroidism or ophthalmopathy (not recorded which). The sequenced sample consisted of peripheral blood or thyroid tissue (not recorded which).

The CDR3, as DNA: TGTGCCAGCAGCTTACCACCCCACGGGGGCGACGAGCAGTACTTC. Encoded protein: CASSLPPHGGDEQYF. The V gene is TRBV7-9, the J gene TRBJ2-7, with D perhaps matching TRBD1 or TRBD2 (6 bases each). CDR3 length equals 15 residues. Germline lookup yields CDR1 SEHNR and CDR2 FQNEAQ (reference sequence). Trimming removed 2 bases from V and 5 bases from J, with 16 bases in between.